This entry lists 24 T cell receptor beta chains sequenced from one sample in a study of control samples from healthy donors and cancer patients. The protocol was immunoSEQ multiplex PCR, while the TCRdb copy is restricted to in-frame clones and leaves out a portion. The sample has tens of thousands of clones, 94% seen once. The sample taken for sequencing was blood. The receptors originated from a woman in her 30s in good health.

The J gene is TRBJ2-3, the V gene TRBV14, with D maybe TRBD2 (6 bases). The germline V and J ends were trimmed by 1 base and 8 bases, with 13 bases remaining between them. There are 14 residues in the CDR3. CDR1 and CDR2 (germline): SGHDN, FVKESK. The DNA for the CDR3 is TGTGCCAGCAGCCAAGCCTCTGGGGGGAGTACGCAGTATTTT. Translating gives CASSQASGGSTQYF.

This clone has only a few counts. J is TRBJ1-1 and V is TRBV5-6; the match to TRBD1 covers 7 bases. Germline V gene lookup returns CDR1 SGHDT and CDR2 YYEEEE. This CDR3 is built from 15 residues. Germline trimming cut 1 base from V and 0 bases from J; bases unmatched to any gene: 3. The chain's CDR3 is CASSLRQGMNTEAFF. CDR3 DNA sequence: TGTGCCAGCAGCTTGCGACAGGGAATGAACACTGAAGCTTTCTTT.

V usage is TRBV19 and J usage is TRBJ2-1; D remains ambiguous. CDR1 LNHDA and CDR2 SQIVND come from the germline V gene (reference sequence). The germline V and J ends were trimmed by 3 bases and 0 bases, with 9 bases remaining between them. The CDR3 extends over 15 amino acids. The CDR3 DNA is TGTGCCAGTAGTATGTTACTCCCCTCCTACAATGAGCAGTTCTTC. Translation gives CASSMLLPSYNEQFF.

This rearrangement joins TRBV19 to TRBJ2-5; a weak D match, TRBD1 (6 bases). This CDR3 is built from 15 residues. Germline loops: CDR1 LNHDA, CDR2 SQIVND (reference sequence). Trimming pared 6 bases from V and 2 bases from J, leaving 16 bases between. The CDR3 DNA follows: TGTGCCAGTAGAGGCTGGTTACAGGGACAAGAGACCCAGTACTTC. Translation gives CASRGWLQGQETQYF.

This rearrangement joins TRBV24-1 to TRBJ2-1, with 10 bases lining up with TRBD2. Germline CDR1 is KGHDR and CDR2 is SFDVKD. This CDR3 contains 17 residues. V gave up 5 bases and J gave up 0 bases; unmatched junction bases: 6. This CDR3 is CATSGGLALSSYNEQFF. The CDR3 DNA sequence: TGTGCCACCAGTGGGGGACTAGCGTTGAGCTCCTACAATGAGCAGTTCTTC.

The J gene is TRBJ2-2, the V gene TRBV27; D gene uncertain. V was cut by 5 bases and J by 0 bases, with 19 bases left in between. Germline values: CDR1 MNHEY, CDR2 SMNVEV (reference sequence). This CDR3 is 18 amino acids long. The CDR3 DNA sequence: TGTGCCAGCAGTCCGGACGGGCCCCCCCGCGCGAACACCGGGGAGCTGTTTTTT. Its translation is CASSPDGPPRANTGELFF.

The rearrangement joins TRBV6-5 to TRBJ1-2, with D possibly TRBD1 on 6 matching bases. Germline CDR1 is MNHEY and CDR2 is SVGAGI. V was clipped by 5 bases and J by 8 bases, with 15 bases between them. The CDR3 length is 13 residues. CDR3 protein: CASSPPGQHGYTF. The DNA for the CDR3 is TGTGCCAGCAGTCCCCCGGGACAACACGGCTACACCTTC.

The chain links TRBV5-1 to TRBJ2-7; no firm D call. CDR1 is SGHRS and CDR2 is YFSETQ in the germline V gene. The CDR3 contains 14 residues. Trimming took 0 bases from V and 0 from J, leaving 7 bases between them. CDR3 loop: CASSLVSSSYEQYV. In DNA form, the CDR3 reads TGCGCCAGCAGCTTGGTCAGCAGCTCCTACGAGCAGTACGTC.

The rearrangement uses TRBV5-1 and TRBJ2-1; the match to TRBD1 covers 11 bases. Trimming removed 0 bases from V and 6 bases from J; junction bases left unmatched: 2. Germline V gives CDR1 SGHRS, CDR2 YFSETQ. The CDR3 sequence is 15 residues long. CDR3 loop: CASSLGGTGGNEQFF. Here the CDR3 DNA reads TGCGCCAGCAGCTTGGGAGGGACAGGGGGCAATGAGCAGTTCTTC.

This chain connects TRBV7-9 to TRBJ2-7; 9 nucleotides match TRBD1. Germline CDR1 SEHNR, CDR2 FQNEAQ (reference sequence). With 3 bases clipped from V and 6 bases from J, the junction kept 3 bases outside the gene matches. CDR3 length: 13 amino acids. The CDR3 is CASSFWDRVEQYF. As DNA, the CDR3 is TGTGCCAGCAGCTTTTGGGACAGGGTCGAGCAGTACTTC.

This clone turned up a few times. At the DNA level, this CDR3 is encoded by other sequences in the same sample as well. The CDR3: CASRDRTGYQPQHF. In DNA, the CDR3 is TGTGCCAGCAGGGATAGGACAGGGTATCAGCCCCAGCATTTT. The J gene is TRBJ1-5, the V gene TRBV2; 8 bases line up with TRBD1. Germline CDR1 SNHLY, CDR2 FYNNEI. Trimming at V came to 6 bases and at J to 5 bases, leaving 6 bases not matched to a gene. The CDR3 has 14 residues.

This chain joins TRBV5-1 and TRBJ2-7; D is uncertain. V was cut by 5 bases and J by 4 bases, with 16 bases left in between. Germline loops: CDR1 SGHRS, CDR2 YFSETQ. The CDR3 is made up of 14 amino acids. CDR3 nucleotides: TGCGCCAGCAGAGAGACGATGGGAAAATACGAGCAGTACTTC. It specifies CASRETMGKYEQYF.

This clone has just one count. CDR3 DNA: TGCGCCAGCAGCGGCACGACAGGGATCCCTCCAGAGACCCAGTACTTC. Translating gives CASSGTTGIPPETQYF. This chain links TRBV5-1 with TRBJ2-5; 7 bases match TRBD1. Germline V lookup: CDR1 SGHRS, CDR2 YFSETQ. Trimming cost V 4 bases and J 4 bases; bases outside gene matches: 13. The CDR3 is 16 amino acids.

The rearrangement links TRBV11-2 to TRBJ2-3, with D possibly matching TRBD2 (6 bases). The CDR3 covers 16 residues. CDR1 SGHAT and CDR2 FQNNGV come from the germline V gene. V lost 1 base and J 0 bases, leaving 11 bases between the germline ends. The CDR3 coding sequence is TGTGCCAGCAGCTTAGCTTTAGGAGGGAGCACAGATACGCAGTATTTT. It codes for CASSLALGGSTDTQYF.

The chain combines TRBV28 with TRBJ1-3, with TRBD1 identical over 7 bases. CDR1 MDHEN and CDR2 SYDVKM come from the germline V gene. This CDR3 has 16 amino acids. V gave up 3 bases and J gave up 2 bases; unmatched junction bases: 7. The CDR3 nucleotides are TGTGCCAGCAGTTTTAGGACAGGAGTCGCTGGAAACACCATATATTTT. Its protein is CASSFRTGVAGNTIYF.

This clone was seen only once. This chain uses TRBV6-1 with TRBJ2-7, with TRBD2 identical over 12 bases. Germline V gene sequence: CDR1 MNHNS, CDR2 SASEGT. V lost 2 bases and J lost 7; bases outside the gene matches: 9. The CDR3 is 16 residues long. CDR3 region: CASSETPSGGVGEQYF. The CDR3 nucleotides are TGTGCCAGCAGTGAAACCCCTAGCGGGGGGGTTGGGGAGCAGTACTTC.

This chain connects TRBV5-1 to TRBJ2-2, with 8 positions matching TRBD1. CDR1 and CDR2 from the germline V gene are SGHRS and YFSETQ. The ends lost 3 bases at V and 5 bases at J; junction bases unmatched: 6. This CDR3 is 15 amino acids long. The CDR3 spells CASSSTGGSTGELFF. In nucleotides, the CDR3 is TGCGCCAGCAGCTCTACAGGGGGAAGTACCGGGGAGCTGTTTTTT. The full variable domain, with the rest looked up from reference TRBV5-1 and TRBJ2-2, is KAGVTQTPRYLIKTRGQQVTLSCSPISGHRSVSWYQQTPGQGLQFLFEYFSETQRNKGNFPGRFSGRQFSNSRSEMNVSTLELGDSALYLCASSSTGGSTGELFFGEGSRLTVL.

The chain uses TRBV10-3 and TRBJ1-2; the match to TRBD1 covers 12 bases. Germline V CDR1 and CDR2: ENHRY, SYGVKD. This CDR3 comprises 17 residues. J lost 7 bases, V lost 2 bases, and 11 bases had no gene match. The DNA of the CDR3 is TGTGCCATCAGTGAGATGAGGGGACAGGGGGCTCTGGGTGGCTACACCTTC. Translated: CAISEMRGQGALGGYTF.

This clone was seen a single time. The chain links TRBV6-5 to TRBJ1-1; D remains unclear. Per germline, CDR1 MNHEY and CDR2 SVGAGI. Trimming took off 0 bases at V and 5 bases at J, with 10 bases between the two ends. This CDR3 spans 14 amino acids. CDR3: CASSYSSRETEAFF. DNA for the CDR3: TGTGCCAGCAGTTACTCTTCTCGGGAAACTGAAGCTTTCTTT.

V and J are TRBV7-9 and TRBJ1-1, with D perhaps TRBD1 (5 bases). Germline V lookup: CDR1 SEHNR, CDR2 FQNEAQ (reference sequence). The CDR3 sequence is 18 residues long. V lost 6 bases and J lost 0, with 23 bases in between. For the CDR3, the DNA is TGTGCCAGCAGGAGGTGGGTTACAGGATTTGGCTTGAACACTGAAGCTTTCTTT. It specifies CASRRWVTGFGLNTEAFF.

For the CDR3, the DNA is TGCGCCAGCAGCAAAACAGGGAGAGAAACTGAAGCTTTCTTT. As protein: CASSKTGRETEAFF. V and J are TRBV5-1 and TRBJ1-1; possible D gene TRBD1, 6 bases. The CDR3 sequence is 14 residues long. V dropped 4 bases and J dropped 5 bases, with 15 bases sitting between them. Germline CDR1 reads SGHRS; CDR2 reads YFSETQ.

This clone occurred once. The chain carries TRBV5-6 and TRBJ1-2; D gene uncertain. Germline CDR1 is SGHDT and CDR2 is YYEEEE. CDR3 length equals 15 residues. V was trimmed by 4 bases and J by 1 base, leaving 14 bases between them. The CDR3 is CASSLNPPSNYGYTF. The CDR3, as DNA: TGTGCCAGCAGCCTGAATCCACCCAGTAACTATGGCTACACCTTC.

CDR3 coding DNA: TGTGCCAGCAGTTACGGGGGGGCAGTACATGAGCAGTTCTTC. It yields the protein CASSYGGAVHEQFF. The gene calls are TRBV6-5 and TRBJ2-1, with TRBD2 as a possible D gene (7 bases). There are 14 residues in the CDR3. Germline CDR1 reads MNHEY; CDR2 reads SVGAGI. V was pared by 2 bases and J by 8 bases, with 13 bases between.

The genes are TRBV2 and TRBJ1-4, with TRBD1 as a possible D gene (6 bases). V shed 8 bases and J shed 8 bases, with 12 bases lying between them. Germline V gene sequence: CDR1 SNHLY, CDR2 FYNNEI. This CDR3 has 12 residues. CDR3 in amino acids: CASLQGNEKLFF. The CDR3 DNA is TGTGCCAGCCTACAGGGAAACGAAAAACTGTTTTTT.